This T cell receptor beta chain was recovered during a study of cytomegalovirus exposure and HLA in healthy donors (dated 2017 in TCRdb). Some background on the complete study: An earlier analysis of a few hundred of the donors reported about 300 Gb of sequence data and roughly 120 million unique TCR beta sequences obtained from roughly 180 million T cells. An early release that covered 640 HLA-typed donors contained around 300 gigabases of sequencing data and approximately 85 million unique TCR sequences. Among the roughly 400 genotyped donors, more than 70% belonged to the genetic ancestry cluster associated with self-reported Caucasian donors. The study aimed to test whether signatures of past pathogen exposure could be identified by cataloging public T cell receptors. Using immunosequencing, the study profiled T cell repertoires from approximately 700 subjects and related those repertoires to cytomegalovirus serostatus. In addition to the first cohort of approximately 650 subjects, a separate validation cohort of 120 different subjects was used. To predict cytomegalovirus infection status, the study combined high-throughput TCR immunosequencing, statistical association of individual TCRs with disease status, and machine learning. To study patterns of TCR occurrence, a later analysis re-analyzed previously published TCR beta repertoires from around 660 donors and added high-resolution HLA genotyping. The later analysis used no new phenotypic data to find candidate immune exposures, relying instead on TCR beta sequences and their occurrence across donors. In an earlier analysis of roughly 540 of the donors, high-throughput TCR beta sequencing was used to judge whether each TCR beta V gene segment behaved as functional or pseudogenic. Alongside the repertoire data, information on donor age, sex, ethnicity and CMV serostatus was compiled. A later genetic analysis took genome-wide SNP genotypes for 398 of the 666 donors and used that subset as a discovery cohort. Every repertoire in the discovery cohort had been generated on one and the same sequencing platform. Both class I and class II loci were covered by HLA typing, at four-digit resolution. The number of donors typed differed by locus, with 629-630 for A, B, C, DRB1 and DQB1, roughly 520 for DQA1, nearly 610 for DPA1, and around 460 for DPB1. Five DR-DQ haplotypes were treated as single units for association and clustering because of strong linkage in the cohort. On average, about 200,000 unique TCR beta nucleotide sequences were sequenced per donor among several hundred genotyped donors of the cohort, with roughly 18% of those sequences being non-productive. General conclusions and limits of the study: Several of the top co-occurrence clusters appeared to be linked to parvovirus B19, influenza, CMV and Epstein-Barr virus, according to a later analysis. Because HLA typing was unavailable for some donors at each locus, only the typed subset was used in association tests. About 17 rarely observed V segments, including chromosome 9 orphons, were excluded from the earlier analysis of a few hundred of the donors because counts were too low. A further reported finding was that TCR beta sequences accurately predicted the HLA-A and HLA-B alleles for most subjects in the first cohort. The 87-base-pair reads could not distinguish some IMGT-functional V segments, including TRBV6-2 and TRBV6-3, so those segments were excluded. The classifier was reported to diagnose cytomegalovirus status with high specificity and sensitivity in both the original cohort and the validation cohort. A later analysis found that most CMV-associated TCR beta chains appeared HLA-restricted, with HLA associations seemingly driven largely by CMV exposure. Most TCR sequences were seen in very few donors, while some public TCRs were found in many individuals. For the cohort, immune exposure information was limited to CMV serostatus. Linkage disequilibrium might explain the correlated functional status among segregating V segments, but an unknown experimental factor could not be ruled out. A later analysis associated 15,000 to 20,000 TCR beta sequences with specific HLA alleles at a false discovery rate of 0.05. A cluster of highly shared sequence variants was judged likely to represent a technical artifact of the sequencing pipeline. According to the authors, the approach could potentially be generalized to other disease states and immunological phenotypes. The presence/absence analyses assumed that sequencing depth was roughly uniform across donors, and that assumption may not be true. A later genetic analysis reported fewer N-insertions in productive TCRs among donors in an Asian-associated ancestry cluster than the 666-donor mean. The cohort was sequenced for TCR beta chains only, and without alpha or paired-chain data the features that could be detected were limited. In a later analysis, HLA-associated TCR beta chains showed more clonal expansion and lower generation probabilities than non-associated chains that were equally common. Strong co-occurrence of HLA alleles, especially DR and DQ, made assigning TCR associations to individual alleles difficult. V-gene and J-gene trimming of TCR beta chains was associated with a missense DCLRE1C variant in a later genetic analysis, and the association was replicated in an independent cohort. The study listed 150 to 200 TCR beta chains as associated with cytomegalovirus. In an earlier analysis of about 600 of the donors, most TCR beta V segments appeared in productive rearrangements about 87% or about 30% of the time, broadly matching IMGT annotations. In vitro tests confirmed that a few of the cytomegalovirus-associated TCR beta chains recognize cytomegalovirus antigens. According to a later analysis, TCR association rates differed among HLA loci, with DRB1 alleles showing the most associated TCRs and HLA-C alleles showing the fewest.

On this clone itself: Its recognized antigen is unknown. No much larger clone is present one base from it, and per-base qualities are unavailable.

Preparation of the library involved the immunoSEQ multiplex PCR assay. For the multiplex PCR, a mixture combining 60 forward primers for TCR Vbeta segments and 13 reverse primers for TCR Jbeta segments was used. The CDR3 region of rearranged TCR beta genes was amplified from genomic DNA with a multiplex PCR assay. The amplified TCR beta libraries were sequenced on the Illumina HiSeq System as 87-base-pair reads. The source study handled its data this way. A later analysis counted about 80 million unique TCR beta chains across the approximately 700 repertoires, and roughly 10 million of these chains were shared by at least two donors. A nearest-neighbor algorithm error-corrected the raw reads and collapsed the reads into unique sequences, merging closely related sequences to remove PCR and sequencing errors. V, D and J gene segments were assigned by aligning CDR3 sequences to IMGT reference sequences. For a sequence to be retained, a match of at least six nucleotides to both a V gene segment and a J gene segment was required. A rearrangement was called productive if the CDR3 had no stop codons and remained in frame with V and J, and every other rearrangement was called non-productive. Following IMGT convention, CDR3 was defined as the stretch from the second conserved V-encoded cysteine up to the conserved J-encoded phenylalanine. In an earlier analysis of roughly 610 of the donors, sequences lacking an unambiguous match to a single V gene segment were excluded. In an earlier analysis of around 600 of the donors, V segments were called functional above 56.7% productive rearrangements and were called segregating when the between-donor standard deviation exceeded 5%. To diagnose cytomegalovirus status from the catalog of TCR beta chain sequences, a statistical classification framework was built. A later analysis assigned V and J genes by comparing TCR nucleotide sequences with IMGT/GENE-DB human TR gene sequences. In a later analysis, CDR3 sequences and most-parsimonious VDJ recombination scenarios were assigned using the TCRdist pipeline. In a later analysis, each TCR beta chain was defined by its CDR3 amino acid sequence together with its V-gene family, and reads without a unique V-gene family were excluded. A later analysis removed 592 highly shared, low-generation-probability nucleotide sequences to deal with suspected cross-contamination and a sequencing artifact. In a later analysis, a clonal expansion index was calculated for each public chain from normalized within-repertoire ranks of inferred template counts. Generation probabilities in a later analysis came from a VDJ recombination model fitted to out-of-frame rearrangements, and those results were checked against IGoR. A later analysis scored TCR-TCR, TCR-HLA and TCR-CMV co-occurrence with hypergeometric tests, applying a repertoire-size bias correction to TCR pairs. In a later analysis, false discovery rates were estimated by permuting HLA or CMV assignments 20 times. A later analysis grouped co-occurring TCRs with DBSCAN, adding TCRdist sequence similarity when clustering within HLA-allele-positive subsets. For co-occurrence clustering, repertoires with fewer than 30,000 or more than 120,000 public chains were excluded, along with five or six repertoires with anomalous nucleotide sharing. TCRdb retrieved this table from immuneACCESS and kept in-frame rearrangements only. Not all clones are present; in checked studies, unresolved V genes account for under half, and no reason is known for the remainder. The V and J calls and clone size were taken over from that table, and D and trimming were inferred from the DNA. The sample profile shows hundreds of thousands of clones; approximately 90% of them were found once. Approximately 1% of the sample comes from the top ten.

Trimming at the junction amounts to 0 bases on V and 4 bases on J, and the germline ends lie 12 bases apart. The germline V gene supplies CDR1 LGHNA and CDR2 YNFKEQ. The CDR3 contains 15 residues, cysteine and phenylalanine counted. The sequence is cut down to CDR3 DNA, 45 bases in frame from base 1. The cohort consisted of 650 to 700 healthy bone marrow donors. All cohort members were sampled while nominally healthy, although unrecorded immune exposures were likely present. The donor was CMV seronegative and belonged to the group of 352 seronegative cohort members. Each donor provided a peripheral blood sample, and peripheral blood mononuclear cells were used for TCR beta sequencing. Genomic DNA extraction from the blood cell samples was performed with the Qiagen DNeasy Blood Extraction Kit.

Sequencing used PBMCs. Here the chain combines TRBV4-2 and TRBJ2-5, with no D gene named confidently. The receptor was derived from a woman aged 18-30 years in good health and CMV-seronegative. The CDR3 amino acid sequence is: CASSQESRARETQYF. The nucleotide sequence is TGTGCCAGCAGCCAAGAGTCTCGCGCGAGAGAGACCCAGTACTTC.